This paragraph reports one T cell receptor beta chain. No antigen is known for it. No base-level quality is on record; no much larger clone is a single base apart. From the cysteine up to the phenylalanine, the CDR3 has a length of 15 residues. The retained sequence is limited to the CDR3, 45 bases, with the frame set at the first base. For this chain, trimming is 5 bases at the V end and 6 bases at the J end, and the number of junction bases without a gene match is 10. As encoded in the germline V gene (reference sequence), CDR1 is LGHDT while CDR2 is YNNKEL. The sample comes from a study of blood T cell repertoires in COVID-19 (dated by TCRdb to the early 2020s). About the study as a whole: Samples covering the acute and convalescent phases of COVID-19 were provided by collaborators in the United States, Italy and Spain. The material from the prospective study consisted of cDNA or gDNA derived from T cells, B-cell-depleted T cells, or PBMCs. Subjects who had been exposed to COVID-19, were actively infected with it, or had recovered from it provided the deeply sampled blood TCRbeta repertoires that made up the dataset. A freely available public database, intended as a resource for researchers studying the immune response to SARS-CoV-2, is where the repertoires were released. Samples were obtained from the ongoing ImmuneRACE study (first 160 participants) and from about 1,300 subjects provided by 6 global collaborators. The sample metadata nearly always contained a de-identified subject ID, COVID-19 status, age in years and sex. Where available, HLA class I and class II types were obtained from metadata supplied by the sample provider rather than from assay-based typing.

Results the study describes overall, beyond this receptor: The quantity of clinical and demographic metadata differed by source and by participant and was supplied without curation.

Participants in the prospective study were enrolled through a virtual design, were aged about 18 to 90 years, and lived in 20 to 30 United States geographic areas. In the prospective study, cohorts were assigned on the basis of participant-reported clinical history obtained from a screening survey and a study questionnaire. Recovered participants in ImmuneRACE Cohort 3 were defined as having two consecutive negative NP/OP PCR tests, clearance from a healthcare professional, or resolution of symptoms. In the prospective study, mobile phlebotomists collected whole blood, serum and a nasopharyngeal or oropharyngeal swab from each participant. Over a roughly two-month period, participants in the prospective study had the option of providing additional blood draws and questionnaires. Before DNA extraction, prospective study blood samples were shipped either frozen or at room temperature. TCRbeta CDR3 regions were amplified from genomic DNA using the immunoSEQ Assay, a bias-controlled multiplex PCR. The paper's data handling went like this. Within the assay, amplification of reference gene primers was used to estimate how many nucleated cells each sample contained. Sequence reads were collapsed and filtered to measure the absolute abundance of every unique TCRbeta CDR3 rearrangement. For each sample, productive Simpson clonality was calculated by taking the square root of Simpson's diversity index across productive rearrangements. The table comes from immuneACCESS by way of TCRdb, which keeps in-frame sequences with V and J called. Part of the clones is missing from these tables; in studies checked, under half for an unresolved V gene and the rest for unknown reasons. Clone size and the V and J calls come from that table; the DNA yielded D and trimming. The sample table records roughly 310,000 clones; about 88% of these occur just once. Of the sample, over 9% falls within the top ten clones.

What was sequenced was PBMCs or T cells enriched from blood (not recorded which). The TCR was taken from a woman in her 40s who had recovered from COVID-19. Recombination linked TRBV3-1 (or the pseudogene TRBV3-2) to TRBJ2-7, with TRBD1 identical over 10 junction bases. The CDR3 reads CASSSSGQGVGEQYF. At the DNA level, the sequence is TGTGCCAGCAGCAGTTCCGGACAGGGGGTAGGCGAGCAGTACTTC.